Each of the 18 T cell receptor beta chains below was sequenced from the same sample in a study of T cells in localized non-small cell lung cancer. Libraries were prepared by immunoSEQ multiplex PCR; TCRdb keeps only in-frame clonotypes and omits some of them. The sample lists around 1,500 clones, approximately 20% seen once, with roughly a tenth in the top ten. Source: lung tumor tissue, taken before any cancer treatment. The origin of the receptors is a male donor aged 60 or older with stage I lung adenocarcinoma.

This clone appeared a few times. The rearrangement joins TRBV19 to TRBJ2-7, with D perhaps matching TRBD1 or TRBD2 (5 bases each). Between the trimmed V and J ends, which lost 1 base and 0 bases, there was a span of 13 bases. CDR3 length: 16 amino acids. Germline V gene sequence: CDR1 LNHDA, CDR2 SQIVND (reference sequence). In DNA, the CDR3 is TGTGCCAGTAGTATAGGGGGACGTTTGAGCTCCTACGAGCAGTACTTC. This sequence encodes CASSIGGRLSSYEQYF.

This clone is termed medium-sized (0.01 to 0.1%). The chain joins TRBV10-3 to TRBJ1-3; the match to TRBD1 covers 9 bases. Trimming removed 2 bases from V and 1 base from J; junction bases left unmatched: 6. The CDR3 totals 17 residues. From germline, CDR1 is ENHRY and CDR2 SYGVKD. DNA for the CDR3: TGTGCCATCAGTGAGGCTACAGGGGGCGGTTCTGGAAACACCATATATTTT. This codes for CAISEATGGGSGNTIYF.

By sample fraction, this clone is medium-sized. This CDR3 is CASSPGLAGVSDTQYF. The CDR3 DNA sequence: TGTGCCAGCAGCCCGGGACTAGCGGGAGTTTCGGATACGCAGTATTTT. The V gene is TRBV11-3, the J gene TRBJ2-3; 14 bases line up with TRBD2. J was trimmed by 6 bases and V by 5 bases; bases with no gene match: 7. The CDR3 runs to 16 residues. Germline V gives CDR1 SGHNT, CDR2 YENEEA.

The J gene is TRBJ1-2, the V gene TRBV6-8, with D hard to call. The CDR3 length is 14 residues. Trimming removed 0 bases at V and 3 bases at J, with 8 bases between. Germline loops: CDR1 MNHGY, CDR2 SAAAGT. In nucleotides, the CDR3 is TGTGCCAGCAGTTACTCGGGTCGATACTATGGCTACACCTTC. Its translation is CASSYSGRYYGYTF.

The rearrangement uses TRBV28 and TRBJ2-7; D is perhaps TRBD2 (5 bases). Between the trimmed V and J ends, which lost 3 bases and 0 bases, there was a span of 15 bases. The germline V gene encodes CDR1 MDHEN and CDR2 SYDVKM. The CDR3 covers 16 residues. CDR3 sequence: CASSFDPLANSYEQYF. The DNA of the CDR3 is TGTGCCAGCAGTTTTGACCCCTTAGCGAACTCCTACGAGCAGTACTTC.

This clone was seen a few times. J is TRBJ2-7 and V is TRBV6-8, with D unresolved. The CDR3 length is 15 residues. CDR1 and CDR2 from the germline V gene are MNHGY and SAAAGT. The germline V and J ends were trimmed by 5 bases and 2 bases, with 16 bases remaining between them. CDR3 bases: TGTGCCAGCAGTACCCGTGGAGTCCTAACCTACGAGCAGTACTTC. It is translated as CASSTRGVLTYEQYF.

The chain employs TRBV29-1 and TRBJ2-1, with TRBD1 as a possible D gene (6 bases). This CDR3 has 13 residues. V dropped 6 bases and J dropped 10 bases, with 19 bases sitting between them. Germline assignment: CDR1 SQVTM and CDR2 ANQGSEA. The CDR3, as DNA: TGCAGCGTAGAACCGGGACACCGACGGGAGCAGTTCTTC. It translates to CSVEPGHRREQFF.

By sample share, this clone is large (0.1 to 1%). This chain uses TRBV30 with TRBJ2-3; D not certain. Germline CDR1 GTSNPN, CDR2 SVGIG (reference sequence). The CDR3 length is 14 residues. V was trimmed by 1 base and J by 2 bases, leaving 10 bases between them. CDR3 sequence reads: CAWSDQRYTDTQYF. CDR3 coding DNA: TGTGCCTGGAGTGATCAACGATACACAGATACGCAGTATTTT.

This clone qualifies as medium-sized. The genes are TRBV11-3 and TRBJ1-2; possibly TRBD1 for D (6 bases). This CDR3 is built from 16 residues. The V end lost 5 bases, the J end lost 7 bases, and 23 bases lay between the germline ends. Germline values: CDR1 SGHNT, CDR2 YENEEA. CDR3 sequence (DNA): TGTGCCAGCAGCCCCCACCCGACAGGTGGAATGGGTGGCTACACCTTC. Encoded protein: CASSPHPTGGMGGYTF.

This clone showed up many times. This chain uses TRBV7-2 with TRBJ2-7; D not resolved. The germline gives CDR1 SGHTA, CDR2 FQGNSA. V was cut by 5 bases and J by 0 bases, with 8 bases left in between. The CDR3 spans 13 residues. The CDR3 reads CASSLSSSYEQYF. The CDR3, as DNA: TGTGCCAGCAGCCTTTCAAGCTCCTACGAGCAGTACTTC. Filled out from reference TRBV7-2 and TRBJ2-7, the complete variable domain reads GAGVSQSPSNKVTEKGKDVELRCDPISGHTALYWYRQSLGQGLEFLIYFQGNSAPDKSGLPSDRFSAERTGGSVSTLTIQRTQQEDSAVYLCASSLSSSYEQYFGPGTRLTVT.

This clone was seen more than once but under ten times. The CDR3 here is CATSGPGLPGEKLFF. For the CDR3, the DNA is TGTGCCACCAGCGGACCGGGACTCCCGGGGGAAAAACTGTTTTTT. The chain couples TRBV15 to TRBJ1-4; D might be TRBD1 (5 bases). This CDR3 has 15 amino acids. Between the trimmed V and J ends, which lost 5 bases and 8 bases, there was a span of 18 bases. Germline CDR1 is LNHNV and CDR2 is YYDKDF (reference sequence).

This chain uses TRBV6-8 with TRBJ2-3; D is ambiguous. Germline CDR1 reads MNHGY; CDR2 reads SAAAGT. CDR3 size: 13 residues. Trimming took off 6 bases at V and 4 bases at J, with 11 bases between the two ends. The CDR3 is CASRPLGPDTQYF. CDR3 sequence (DNA): TGTGCCAGCAGGCCCCTAGGTCCAGATACGCAGTATTTT.

This clone was seen a few times. The chain employs TRBV19 and TRBJ1-2; D call uncertain. From germline, CDR1 is LNHDA and CDR2 SQIVND (reference sequence). This CDR3 has 15 residues. V was cut by 1 base and J by 3 bases, with 12 bases left in between. The CDR3: CASSIGRSEYYGYTF. The DNA of the CDR3 is TGTGCCAGTAGTATAGGACGGTCAGAGTACTATGGCTACACCTTC.

This clone was counted a few times. The chain recombines TRBV11-3 with TRBJ1-1; no firm D call. Germline V gene data show CDR1 as SGHNT and CDR2 as YENEEA. The ends were cut back, 3 bases at V and 1 base at J, with 15 bases in the middle. The CDR3 runs 16 residues. In DNA, the CDR3 is TGTGCCAGCAGCTTGGGTAAATGGTTGGGGAACACTGAAGCTTTCTTT. Translated: CASSLGKWLGNTEAFF.

The chain uses TRBV5-1 and TRBJ1-1; weak D call: TRBD1 (6 bases). This CDR3 has 15 residues. CDR1 and CDR2 from the germline V gene are SGHRS and YFSETQ. With 1 base removed from V and 1 base from J, the gap between germline ends came to 11 bases. DNA for the CDR3: TGCGCCAGCAGCTTGTGGGGGGCGGGGAACACTGAAGCTTTCTTT. Protein sequence: CASSLWGAGNTEAFF.

This chain uses TRBV7-5 with TRBJ1-2. TRBV7-5 is reported as a pseudogene. The CDR3 has 15 residues. CDR3 residues: CASSSGPVSLRGYTF. As DNA, the CDR3 is TGTGCCAGCAGCAGCGGGCCCGTCTCGCTAAGGGGCTACACCTTC.

The chain has TRBV28 and TRBJ2-3; TRBD2 agrees at 11 bases. The CDR3 consists of 16 residues. J gave up 0 bases and V 6 bases, and 5 bases lay outside the gene matches. The germline CDR1 and CDR2 sequences are MDHEN and SYDVKM. The DNA of the CDR3 is TGTGCCAGCAGACTAGCGGGAGTCGCTAGCACAGATACGCAGTATTTT. Amino acid sequence: CASRLAGVASTDTQYF.

The chain is built from TRBV19 and TRBJ2-5; 11 bases are shared with TRBD2. V shed 5 bases, J shed 5 bases, and the junction held 7 bases outside the gene matches. Germline V CDR1 and CDR2: LNHDA, SQIVND (reference sequence). The CDR3 is 15 residues long. In DNA, the CDR3 is TGTGCCAGTAGTCCACTAGCGGGAGCGGCGGAGACCCAGTACTTC. Translated: CASSPLAGAAETQYF.